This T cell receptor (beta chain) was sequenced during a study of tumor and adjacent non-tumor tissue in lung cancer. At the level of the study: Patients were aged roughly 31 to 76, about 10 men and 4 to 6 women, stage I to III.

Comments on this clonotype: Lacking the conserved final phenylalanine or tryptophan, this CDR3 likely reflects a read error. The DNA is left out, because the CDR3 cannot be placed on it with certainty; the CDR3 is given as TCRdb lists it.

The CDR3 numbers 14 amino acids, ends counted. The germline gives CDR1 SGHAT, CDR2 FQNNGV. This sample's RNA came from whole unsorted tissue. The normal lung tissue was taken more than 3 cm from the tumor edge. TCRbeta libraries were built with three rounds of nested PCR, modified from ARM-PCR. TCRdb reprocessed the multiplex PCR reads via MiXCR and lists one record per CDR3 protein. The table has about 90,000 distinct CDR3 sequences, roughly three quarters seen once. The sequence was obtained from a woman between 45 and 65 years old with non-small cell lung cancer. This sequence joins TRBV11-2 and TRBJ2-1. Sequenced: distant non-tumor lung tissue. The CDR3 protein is CASSFDSADNEQFI.